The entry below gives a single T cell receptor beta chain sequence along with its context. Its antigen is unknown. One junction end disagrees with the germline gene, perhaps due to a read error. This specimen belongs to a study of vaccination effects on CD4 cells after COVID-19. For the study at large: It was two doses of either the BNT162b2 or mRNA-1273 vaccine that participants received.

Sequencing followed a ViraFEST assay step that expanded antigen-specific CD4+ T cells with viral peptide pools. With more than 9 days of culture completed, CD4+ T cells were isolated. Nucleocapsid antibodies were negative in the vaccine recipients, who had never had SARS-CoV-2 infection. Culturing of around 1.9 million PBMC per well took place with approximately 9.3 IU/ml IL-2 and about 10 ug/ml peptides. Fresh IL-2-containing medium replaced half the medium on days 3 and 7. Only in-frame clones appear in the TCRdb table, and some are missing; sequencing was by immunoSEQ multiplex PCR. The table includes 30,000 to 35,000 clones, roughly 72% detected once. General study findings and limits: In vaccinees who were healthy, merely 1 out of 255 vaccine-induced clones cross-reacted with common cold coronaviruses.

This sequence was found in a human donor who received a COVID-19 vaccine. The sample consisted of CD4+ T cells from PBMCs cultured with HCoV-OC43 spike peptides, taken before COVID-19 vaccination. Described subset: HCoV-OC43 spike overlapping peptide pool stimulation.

CDR3 sequence reads: CASSPLLGTVYNEQFF. The CDR3 nucleotides are TGTGCTAGCAGCCCACTCCTAGGGACAGTGTACAATGAGCAGTTCTTC. The J gene is TRBJ2-1, the V gene TRBV7-7, with 7 bases lining up with TRBD1. This CDR3 comprises 16 residues. CDR1 is SSHAT and CDR2 is FNYEAQ in the germline V gene (reference sequence).